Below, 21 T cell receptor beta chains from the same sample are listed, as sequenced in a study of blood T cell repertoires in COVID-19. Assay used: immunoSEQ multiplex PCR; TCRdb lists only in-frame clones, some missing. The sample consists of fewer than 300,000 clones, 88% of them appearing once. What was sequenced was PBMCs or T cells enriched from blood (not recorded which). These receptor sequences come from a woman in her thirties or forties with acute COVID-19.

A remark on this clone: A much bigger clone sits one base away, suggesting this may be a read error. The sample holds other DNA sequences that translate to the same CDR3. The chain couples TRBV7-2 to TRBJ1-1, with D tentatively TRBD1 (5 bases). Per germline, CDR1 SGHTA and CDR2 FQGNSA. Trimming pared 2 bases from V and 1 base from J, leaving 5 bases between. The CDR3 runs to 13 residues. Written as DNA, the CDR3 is TGTGCCAGCAGCTTACAGGGGAACACTGAAGCTTTCTTT. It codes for CASSLQGNTEAFF.

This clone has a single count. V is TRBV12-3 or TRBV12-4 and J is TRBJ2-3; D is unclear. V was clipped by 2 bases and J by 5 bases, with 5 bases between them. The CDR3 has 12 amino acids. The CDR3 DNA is TGTGCCAGCAGTTTATCCCTAGATACGCAGTATTTT. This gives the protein CASSLSLDTQYF.

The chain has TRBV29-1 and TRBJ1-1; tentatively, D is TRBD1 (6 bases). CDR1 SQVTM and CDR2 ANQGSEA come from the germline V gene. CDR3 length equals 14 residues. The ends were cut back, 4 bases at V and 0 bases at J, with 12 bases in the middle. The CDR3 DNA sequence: TGCAGCGTTGTTTTGCAGGGGATGAACACTGAAGCTTTCTTT. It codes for CSVVLQGMNTEAFF.

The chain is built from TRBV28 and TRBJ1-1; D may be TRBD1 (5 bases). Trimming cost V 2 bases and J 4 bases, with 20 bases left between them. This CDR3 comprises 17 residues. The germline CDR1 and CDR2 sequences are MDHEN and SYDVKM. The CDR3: CASSLNTLGGAFTEAFF. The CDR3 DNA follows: TGTGCCAGCAGTTTAAATACTCTAGGAGGGGCTTTCACTGAAGCTTTCTTT. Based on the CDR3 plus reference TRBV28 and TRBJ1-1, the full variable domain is DVKVTQSSRYLVKRTGEKVFLECVQDMDHENMFWYRQDPGLGLRLIYFSYDVKMKEKGDIPEGYSVSREKKERFSLILESASTNQTSMYLCASSLNTLGGAFTEAFFGQGTRLTVV.

CDR3: CASIRPGKIKGVHF. The CDR3 bases are TGTGCCAGCATTCGGCCAGGAAAAATAAAGGGGGTGCATTTT. The chain links TRBV12-1 to TRBJ1-5; the D segment call TRBD1 is taken from the table without a DNA check. TRBV12-1 is a pseudogene. CDR3 length: 14 amino acids.

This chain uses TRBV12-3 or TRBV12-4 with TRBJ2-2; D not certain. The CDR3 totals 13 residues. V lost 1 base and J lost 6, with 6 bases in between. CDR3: CASSLDMAGELFF. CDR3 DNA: TGTGCCAGCAGTTTAGACATGGCCGGGGAGCTGTTTTTT.

The CDR3 here is CASSTGHQGAEQYV. The DNA of the CDR3 is TGTGCCAGCAGCACGGGGCACCAGGGGGCCGAGCAGTACGTC. The chain couples TRBV7-9 to TRBJ2-7, with 8 bases lining up with TRBD1. Germline V lookup: CDR1 SEHNR, CDR2 FQNEAQ (reference sequence). The J segment lost 6 bases and the V segment lost 5 bases, leaving 9 bases of the junction unmatched. This CDR3 comprises 14 residues.

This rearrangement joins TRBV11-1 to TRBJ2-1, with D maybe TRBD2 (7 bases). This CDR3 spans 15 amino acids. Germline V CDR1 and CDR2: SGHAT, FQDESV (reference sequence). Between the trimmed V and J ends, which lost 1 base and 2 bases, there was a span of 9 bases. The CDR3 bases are TGTGCCAGCAGCTTAGTCGGGGGGCCCTACAATGAGCAGTTCTTC. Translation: CASSLVGGPYNEQFF.

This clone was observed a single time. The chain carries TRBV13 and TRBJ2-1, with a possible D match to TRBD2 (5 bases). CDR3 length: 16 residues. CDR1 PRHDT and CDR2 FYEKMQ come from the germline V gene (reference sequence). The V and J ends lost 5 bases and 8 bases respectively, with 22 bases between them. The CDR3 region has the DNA TGTGCCAGCAGCCGCCCCATTGCGGAGGAAGGCGATGAGCAGTTCTTC. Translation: CASSRPIAEEGDEQFF.

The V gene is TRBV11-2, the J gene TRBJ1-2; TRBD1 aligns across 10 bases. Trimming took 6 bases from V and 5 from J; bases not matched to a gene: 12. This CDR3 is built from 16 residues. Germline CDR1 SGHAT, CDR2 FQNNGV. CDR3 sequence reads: CASRRDRGHVRYGYTF. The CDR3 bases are TGTGCCAGCAGGCGGGACAGGGGCCATGTAAGGTATGGCTACACCTTC. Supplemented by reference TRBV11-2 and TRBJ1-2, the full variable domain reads EAGVAQSPRYKIIEKRQSVAFWCNPISGHATLYWYQQILGQGPKLLIQFQNNGVVDDSQLPKDRFSAERLKGVDSTLKIQPAKLEDSAVYLCASRRDRGHVRYGYTFGSGTRLTVV.

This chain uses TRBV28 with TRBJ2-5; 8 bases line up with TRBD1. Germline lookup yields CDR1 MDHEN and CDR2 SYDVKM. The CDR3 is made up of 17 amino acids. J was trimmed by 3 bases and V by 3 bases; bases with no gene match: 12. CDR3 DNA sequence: TGTGCCAGCAGTTTTTTTATTATATCGGACAGGGAAGAGACCCAGTACTTC. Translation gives CASSFFIISDREETQYF. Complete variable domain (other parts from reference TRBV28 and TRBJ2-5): DVKVTQSSRYLVKRTGEKVFLECVQDMDHENMFWYRQDPGLGLRLIYFSYDVKMKEKGDIPEGYSVSREKKERFSLILESASTNQTSMYLCASSFFIISDREETQYFGPGTRLLVL.

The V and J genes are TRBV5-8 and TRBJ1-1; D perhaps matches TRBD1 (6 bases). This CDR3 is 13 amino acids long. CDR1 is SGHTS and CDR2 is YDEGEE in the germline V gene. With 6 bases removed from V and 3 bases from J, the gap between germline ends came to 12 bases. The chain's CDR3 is CASNLNRDTEAFF. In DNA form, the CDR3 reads TGTGCCAGCAACCTCAACAGGGACACTGAAGCTTTCTTT.

CDR3 nucleotides: TGTGCCAGTAGCCACCCATCGGGGGACGGGGCCAACGTCCTGACTTTC. Translating it yields CASSHPSGDGANVLTF. V gene TRBV19 combines with J gene TRBJ2-6, with a possible D match to TRBD2 (6 bases). This CDR3 contains 16 residues. V was shortened by 6 bases and J by 4 bases, with 16 bases between the two germline ends. The germline gives CDR1 LNHDA, CDR2 SQIVND (reference sequence).

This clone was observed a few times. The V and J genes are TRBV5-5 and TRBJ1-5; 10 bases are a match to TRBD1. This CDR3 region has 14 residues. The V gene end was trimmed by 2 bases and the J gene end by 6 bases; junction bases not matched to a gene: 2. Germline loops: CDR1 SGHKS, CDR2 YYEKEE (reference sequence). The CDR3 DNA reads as TGTGCCAGCAGCTTCCGGGACAGGGGTCAGCCCCAGCATTTT. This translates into CASSFRDRGQPQHF.

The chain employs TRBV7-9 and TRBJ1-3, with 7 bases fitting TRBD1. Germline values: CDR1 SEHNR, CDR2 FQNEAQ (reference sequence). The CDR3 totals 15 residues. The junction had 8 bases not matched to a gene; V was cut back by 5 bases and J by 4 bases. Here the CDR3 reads CASSESGGYGNTIYF. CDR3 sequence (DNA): TGTGCCAGCAGCGAGTCAGGGGGTTACGGAAACACCATATATTTT.

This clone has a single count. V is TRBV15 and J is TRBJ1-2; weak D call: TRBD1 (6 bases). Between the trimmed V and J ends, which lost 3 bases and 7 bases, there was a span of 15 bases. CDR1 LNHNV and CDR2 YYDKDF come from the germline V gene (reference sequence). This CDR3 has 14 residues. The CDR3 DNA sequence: TGTGCCACCAGCAGTTGGGGGGGGCTGATTGGCTACACCTTC. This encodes CATSSWGGLIGYTF.

CDR3 sequence: CASSESRTRGGYTDTQYF. CDR3 bases: TGTGCCAGCAGTGAATCCCGGACTAGAGGAGGATACACAGATACGCAGTATTTT. The gene calls are TRBV25-1 and TRBJ2-3, with 7 bases fitting TRBD2. J gave up 2 bases and V 1 base, and 12 bases lay outside the gene matches. The length of the CDR3 is 18 residues. Germline assignment: CDR1 MGHDK and CDR2 SYGVNS.

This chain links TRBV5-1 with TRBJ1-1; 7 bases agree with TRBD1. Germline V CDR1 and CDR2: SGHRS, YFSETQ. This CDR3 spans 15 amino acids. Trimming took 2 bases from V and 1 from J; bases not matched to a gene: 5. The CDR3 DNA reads TGCGCCAGCAGCTTCCCCGGGACAGCGAACACTGAAGCTTTCTTT. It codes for CASSFPGTANTEAFF.

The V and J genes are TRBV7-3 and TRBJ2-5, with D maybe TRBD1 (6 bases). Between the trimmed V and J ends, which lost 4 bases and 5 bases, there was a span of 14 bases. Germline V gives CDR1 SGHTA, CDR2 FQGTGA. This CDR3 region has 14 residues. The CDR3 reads CASSWNRDGETQYF. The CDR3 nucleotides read TGTGCCAGCAGCTGGAACAGGGATGGGGAGACCCAGTACTTC.

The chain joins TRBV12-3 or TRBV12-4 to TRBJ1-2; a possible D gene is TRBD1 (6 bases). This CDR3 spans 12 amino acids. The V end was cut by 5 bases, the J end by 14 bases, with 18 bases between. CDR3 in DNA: TGTGCCAGCAGTCCGGGGGGCAGCTCGGAGACCTTC. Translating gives CASSPGGSSETF.

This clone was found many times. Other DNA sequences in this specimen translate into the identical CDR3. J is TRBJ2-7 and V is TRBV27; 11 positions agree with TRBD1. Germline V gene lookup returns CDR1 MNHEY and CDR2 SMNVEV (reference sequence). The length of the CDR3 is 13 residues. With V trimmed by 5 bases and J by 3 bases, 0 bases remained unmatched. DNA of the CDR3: TGTGCCAGCAGTGGGACAGGGGGCTACGAGCAGTACGTC. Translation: CASSGTGGYEQYV.